In its sample, the clone carrying this T cell receptor beta chain was seen a few times. Its specificity is not known. Trimming left V 8 bases short and J 4 bases short, with 9 bases between. Germline values: CDR1 SQVTM, CDR2 ANQGSEA. The CDR3 is 11 amino acids. This sample was included in a study of T cells in Graves' hyperthyroidism and ophthalmopathy. Study at large: Initial diagnosis, before any treatment, was when peripheral blood was collected.

TCR beta CDR3 sequences were amplified from RNA transcripts. With the HTBI primer set, the TCR CDR3 went through a first round of RT-PCR. TCRdb re-called the multiplex PCR reads through MiXCR, storing one row per CDR3 protein. Of approximately 330,000 distinct CDR3 sequences listed, around 15% are singletons. Study-level points and caveats: Within blood appeared most thyroid clonotypes that had expanded above 0.001. A model using 13 V-J features told ophthalmopathy apart from stable hyperthyroidism.

This sequence joins TRBV29-1 and TRBJ2-1; TRBD2 is a possible D gene (5 bases). Sequenced input: blood. The clonotype was recovered from a woman between 35 and 50 years old with Graves' ophthalmopathy. The CDR3 protein is CSSGPYNEQFF. In DNA form, the CDR3 reads TGCAGCAGCGGACCTTACAATGAGCAGTTCTTC.